The T cell receptor beta chain under discussion was sequenced for a study of cytomegalovirus exposure and HLA in healthy donors. As regards this clone: Its antigen is undetermined.

PCR primers comprised 60 Vbeta and 13 Jbeta primers. The protocol was immunoSEQ multiplex PCR, while the TCRdb copy is restricted to in-frame clones and leaves out a portion. Among around 150,000 clones listed, less than 90% were seen once. Whole-study findings and limits: Many donors carried some public TCRs, although rarity characterized most TCR sequences. A few chains tied to CMV proved CMV antigen-specific in vitro.

This sequence originates from a young woman in good health and CMV-seronegative. Sequenced: PBMCs.

The DNA of the CDR3 is TGTGCCAGCAGCATGACAGGCCGGGATACCTACGAGCAGTACTTC. Translation gives CASSMTGRDTYEQYF. The chain uses TRBV7-2 and TRBJ2-7, with a possible D match to TRBD1 (6 bases). Germline values: CDR1 SGHTA, CDR2 FQGNSA. V lost 5 bases to trimming and J lost 2 bases, with 16 bases between them. This CDR3 has 15 residues.